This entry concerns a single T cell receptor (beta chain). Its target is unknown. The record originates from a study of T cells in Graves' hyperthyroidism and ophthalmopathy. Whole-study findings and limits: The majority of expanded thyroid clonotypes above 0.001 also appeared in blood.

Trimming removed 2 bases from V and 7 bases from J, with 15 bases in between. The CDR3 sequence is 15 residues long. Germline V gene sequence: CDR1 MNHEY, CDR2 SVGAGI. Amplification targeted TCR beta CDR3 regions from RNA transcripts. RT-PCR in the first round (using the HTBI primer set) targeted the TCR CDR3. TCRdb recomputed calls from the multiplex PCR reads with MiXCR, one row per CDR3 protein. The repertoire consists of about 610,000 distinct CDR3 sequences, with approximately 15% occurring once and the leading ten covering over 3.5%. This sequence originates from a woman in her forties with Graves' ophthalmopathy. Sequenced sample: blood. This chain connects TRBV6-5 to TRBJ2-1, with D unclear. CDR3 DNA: TGTGCCAGCAGTTACGATTTCGCTCAAGTGAATGAGCAGTTCTTC. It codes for CASSYDFAQVNEQFF.